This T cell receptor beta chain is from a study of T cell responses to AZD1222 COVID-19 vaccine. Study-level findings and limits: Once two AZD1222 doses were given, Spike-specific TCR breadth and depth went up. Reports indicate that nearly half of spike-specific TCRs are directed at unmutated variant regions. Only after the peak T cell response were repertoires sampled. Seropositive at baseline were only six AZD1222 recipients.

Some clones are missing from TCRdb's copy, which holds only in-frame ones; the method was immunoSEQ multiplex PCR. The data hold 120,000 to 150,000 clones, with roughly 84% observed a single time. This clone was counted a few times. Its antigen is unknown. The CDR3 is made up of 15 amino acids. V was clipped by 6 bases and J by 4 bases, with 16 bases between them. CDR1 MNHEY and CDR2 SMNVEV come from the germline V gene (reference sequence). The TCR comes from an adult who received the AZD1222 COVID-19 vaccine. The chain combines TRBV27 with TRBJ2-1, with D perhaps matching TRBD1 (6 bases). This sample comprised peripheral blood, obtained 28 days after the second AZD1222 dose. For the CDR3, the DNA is TGTGCCAGCAGACCACAGGGTCGGCAGTACAATGAGCAGTTCTTC. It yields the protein CASRPQGRQYNEQFF.